This T cell receptor (beta chain) was identified during a study of T cells after yellow fever vaccination. Findings and caveats of the study: A secondary response was less intense yet reached its peak sooner, at day 5 versus 15.

With regard to this clonotype: Its antigen is as yet unknown.

With 1 base removed from V and 0 bases from J, the gap between germline ends came to 7 bases. The CDR3 loop spans 14 amino acids. One entry per CDR3 protein results from TCRdb running MiXCR on the 5' RACE reads. The table includes approximately 450,000 distinct CDR3 sequences, around 19% detected once. This chain connects TRBV12-3 or TRBV12-4 to TRBJ2-7; D is unresolved. This clonotype was sampled from a man younger than 35 who received the YFV17D yellow fever vaccine. Sample: PBMCs, taken before the yellow fever booster vaccination. CDR3 protein: CASSLEPNSYEQYF. The CDR3 DNA is TGTGCCAGCAGTTTAGAACCAAACTCCTACGAGCAGTACTTC.